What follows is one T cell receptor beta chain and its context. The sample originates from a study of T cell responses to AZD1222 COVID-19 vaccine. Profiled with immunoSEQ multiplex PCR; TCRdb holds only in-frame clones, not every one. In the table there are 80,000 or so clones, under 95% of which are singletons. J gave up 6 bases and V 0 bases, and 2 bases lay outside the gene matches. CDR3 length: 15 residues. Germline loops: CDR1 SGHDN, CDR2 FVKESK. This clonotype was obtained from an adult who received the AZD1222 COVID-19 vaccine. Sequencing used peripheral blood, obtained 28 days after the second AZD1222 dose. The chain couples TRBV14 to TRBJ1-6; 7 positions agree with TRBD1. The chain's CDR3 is CASSQEHRGNSPLHF. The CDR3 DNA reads TGTGCCAGCAGCCAAGAACACAGGGGTAATTCACCCCTCCACTTT.